This T cell receptor beta chain was captured by sequencing in a study of blood T cells in healthy people across ages. This CDR3 is built from 13 residues. Germline values: CDR1 SGHDT, CDR2 YYEEEE. Using a J-beta primer mix together with a sample-barcoded 5' primer, a second PCR was run for about 7 to 12 cycles. TCRdb reprocessed the 5' RACE reads via MiXCR and lists one record per CDR3 protein. The table lists about 1,800,000 distinct CDR3 sequences, 25% to 30% of them singletons. This clonotype was seen at least ten times. This TCR was sampled from a woman under 40 in good health. This chain joins TRBV5-6 and TRBJ2-4, with D uncertain. The J call is in doubt because the DNA end fits TRBJ2-7 better. The source material was blood. CDR3 DNA: TGTGCCAGCGCGAGCTTTGGGCCAGACGAGCAGTACTTC. Translation gives CASASFGPDEQYF.